This passage covers 11 T cell receptor beta chains from one sample sequenced in a study of CD8 T cells in ankylosing spondylitis. No cognate antigen is known for these TCRs. TCRdb re-called the 5' RACE reads through MiXCR, storing one row per CDR3 protein. The table shows 450,000 to 550,000 distinct CDR3 sequences, with about 5.4% occurring only once. Study observations and caveats: Ankylosing spondylitis blood seemed to carry a telltale TCR beta motif made of roughly eight highly homologous variants.

Material for sequencing was blood, either unsorted or a sorted T cell fraction (not recorded which). The receptor source for this set is a male donor with ankylosing spondylitis.

This clonotype was seen repeatedly, ten times or more. The chain employs TRBV20-1 and TRBJ1-6; D call uncertain. The CDR3 has 14 residues. Germline CDR1 is DFQATT and CDR2 is SNEGSKA (reference sequence). Trimming pared 6 bases from V and 6 bases from J, leaving 15 bases between. CDR3: CSALRTLGNSPLHF. The CDR3 DNA reads as TGCAGTGCCCTTAGGACCTTGGGTAATTCACCCCTCCACTTT.

This clonotype has a count of ten or more. The chain carries TRBV7-2 and TRBJ2-5; the D call may be TRBD1 or TRBD2 (5 bases each). Trimming took 5 bases from V and 4 from J, leaving 17 bases between them. Germline assignment: CDR1 SGHTA and CDR2 FQGNSA. The CDR3 is 15 amino acids. CDR3 nucleotides: TGTGCCAGCAGCCGTCAGGCAGGGAGTGGAGAGACCCAGTACTTC. Encoded protein: CASSRQAGSGETQYF. The full variable domain, in which reference TRBV7-2 and TRBJ2-5 provide the parts outside the CDR3, is GAGVSQSPSNKVTEKGKDVELRCDPISGHTALYWYRQSLGQGLEFLIYFQGNSAPDKSGLPSDRFSAERTGGSVSTLTIQRTQQEDSAVYLCASSRQAGSGETQYFGPGTRLLVL.

The sample holds a few counts of this clonotype. The J gene is TRBJ2-1, the V gene TRBV6-1, with D uncertain. Trimming cost V 7 bases and J 6 bases, with 16 bases left between them. CDR1 is MNHNS and CDR2 is SASEGT in the germline V gene. There are 14 residues in the CDR3. The CDR3 region is CASIWLSRPNEQFF. CDR3 coding DNA: TGTGCCAGCATCTGGCTTTCAAGACCCAATGAGCAGTTCTTC.

This clonotype has a count of ten or more. This sequence joins TRBV7-8 and TRBJ2-1, with 8 bases matching TRBD1. The trim removed 0 bases at V and 6 bases at J, leaving 4 bases unmatched. The germline V gene encodes CDR1 SGHVS and CDR2 FQNEAQ. This CDR3 has 15 residues. CDR3 sequence: CASSLATTGVNEQFF. The DNA for the CDR3 is TGTGCCAGCAGCTTAGCGACGACAGGGGTCAATGAGCAGTTCTTC.

This clonotype was observed many times. V and J are TRBV7-9 and TRBJ2-7, with D unclear. Germline assignment: CDR1 SEHNR and CDR2 FQNEAQ (reference sequence). Trimming shortened V by 4 bases and J by 0 bases, and 19 bases separated the two germline ends. CDR3 size: 17 residues. DNA of the CDR3: TGTGCCAGCAGCTCCCCCCACGGGTCCTTGAGCTCCTACGAGCAGTACTTC. It translates to CASSSPHGSLSSYEQYF.

This clonotype was detected ten times or more. The V gene is TRBV5-6, the J gene TRBJ1-2, with TRBD1 identical over 8 bases. Germline V gene sequence: CDR1 SGHDT, CDR2 YYEEEE. V shed 4 bases, J shed 4 bases, and the junction held 6 bases outside the gene matches. This CDR3 is built from 14 residues. CDR3 DNA sequence: TGTGCCAGCAGCAGGCCAGGGGGCACCTATGGCTACACCTTC. This gives the protein CASSRPGGTYGYTF.

This clonotype was picked up many times. This chain links TRBV7-8 with TRBJ1-1; D remains unclear. The CDR3 is 14 residues long. V lost 0 bases and J lost 3, with 8 bases in between. In germline, CDR1 is SGHVS, CDR2 FQNEAQ. CDR3 sequence (DNA): TGTGCCAGCAGCTTAGCGGGGATATACACTGAAGCTTTCTTT. It encodes CASSLAGIYTEAFF.

The V call is TRBV28, the J call TRBJ2-7, with 8 bases identical to TRBD1. J gave up 7 bases and V 6 bases, and 11 bases lay outside the gene matches. The CDR3 is 14 amino acids. Germline CDR1 and CDR2: MDHEN and SYDVKM. CDR3 sequence reads: CASSPRTGKREQYF. DNA of the CDR3: TGTGCCAGCAGCCCCCGGACAGGGAAAAGAGAGCAGTACTTC.

This clonotype has at least ten counts. The chain links TRBV28 to TRBJ1-1; D not resolved. This CDR3 comprises 14 residues. The V gene lost 3 bases and the J gene lost 1 base, with 9 bases spanning the gap. Per germline, CDR1 MDHEN and CDR2 SYDVKM. CDR3 region: CASSFKPGNTEAFF. In DNA, the CDR3 is TGTGCCAGCAGTTTTAAACCCGGGAACACTGAAGCTTTCTTT.

This clonotype came up many times. The chain uses TRBV20-1 and TRBJ1-2; D is undetermined. The germline gives CDR1 DFQATT, CDR2 SNEGSKA (reference sequence). The CDR3 covers 12 residues. The germline V and J ends were trimmed by 5 bases and 4 bases, with 11 bases remaining between them. In nucleotides, the CDR3 is TGCAGTGCTGCGTACCCCCGCTATGGCTACACCTTC. Its protein product is CSAAYPRYGYTF.

This clonotype has a count of ten or more. This chain joins TRBV5-1 and TRBJ1-2, with 11 bases lining up with TRBD1. Looked up from germline, CDR1 is SGHRS and CDR2 is YFSETQ. The length of the CDR3 is 15 residues. The V and J ends lost 0 bases and 7 bases, in that order; junction bases with no gene match: 5. The CDR3 nucleotides are TGCGCCAGCAGCTTGGGACGGACAGGGGGCCCTGGCTACACCTTC. This translates into CASSLGRTGGPGYTF.